Each of the 3 T cell receptor beta chains below was sequenced from the same sample in a study of blood T cell repertoires in COVID-19. Clones were sequenced by immunoSEQ multiplex PCR, and TCRdb holds only the in-frame ones, with some missing. Of 40,000 to 60,000 clones listed, roughly 84% are singletons. Material for sequencing was peripheral blood. Receptors originate from a man aged 50 to 59 with acute or convalescent COVID-19.

The rearrangement uses TRBV5-6 and TRBJ1-6; 7 bases are a match to TRBD1. The CDR3 has 16 amino acids. Germline assignment: CDR1 SGHDT and CDR2 YYEEEE. V lost 2 bases to trimming and J lost 2 bases; unmatched junction nucleotides: 4. In nucleotides, the CDR3 is TGTGCCAGCAGCTTACGGACAGGACCCTATAATTCACCCCTCCACTTT. It specifies CASSLRTGPYNSPLHF. Supplemented by reference TRBV5-6 and TRBJ1-6, the full variable domain reads DAGVTQSPTHLIKTRGQQVTLRCSPKSGHDTVSWYQQALGQGPQFIFQYYEEEERQRGNFPDRFSGHQFPNYSSELNVNALLLGDSALYLCASSLRTGPYNSPLHFGNGTRLTVT.

This clone was found a few times. The J gene is TRBJ2-3, the V gene TRBV9; 13 positions match TRBD2. The length of the CDR3 is 17 residues. Germline V gene data show CDR1 as SGDLS and CDR2 as YYNGEE. Trimming took 3 bases from V and 3 from J; bases not matched to a gene: 7. The DNA of the CDR3 is TGTGCCAGCAGCGCCACTAGCGGGGGGGCTTTAACAGATACGCAGTATTTT. Amino acid sequence: CASSATSGGALTDTQYF.

The chain links TRBV28 to TRBJ2-7; 12 bases are shared with TRBD2. V lost 6 bases to trimming and J lost 9 bases; unmatched junction nucleotides: 9. CDR3 length: 14 residues. Looked up from germline, CDR1 is MDHEN and CDR2 is SYDVKM. CDR3 sequence reads: CASSMTSGSQGQYF. The CDR3, as DNA: TGTGCCAGCAGCATGACTAGCGGGAGCCAAGGGCAGTACTTC.